This T cell receptor beta chain originates from a study of post-analysis software for immune sequencing data. Study summary: Patients with relapsing-remitting, secondary progressive and progressive-relapsing multiple sclerosis courses were all represented. The study's findings and limits: Normalized Chao1 diversity in multiple sclerosis patients fell significantly below that of controls.

In this sample, this clonotype turned up many times. Its antigen is currently unknown. TCR beta cDNA libraries had unique molecular identifiers. TCRdb reprocessed the PCR reads via MiXCR and lists one record per CDR3 protein. The data hold about 540,000 distinct CDR3 sequences, with 30% to 40% observed a single time. This TCR was sampled from a girl between 2 and 17 years old with multiple sclerosis. The sample taken for sequencing was blood.

As DNA, the CDR3 is TGTGCCAGCGGTGGGGGCAGATCGAACTATGGCTACACCTTC. Its protein is CASGGGRSNYGYTF. The gene calls are TRBV28 and TRBJ1-2, with D maybe TRBD1 (6 bases). V gave up 8 bases and J gave up 2 bases, with 15 bases separating them. Germline CDR1 MDHEN, CDR2 SYDVKM. The CDR3 is made up of 14 amino acids.